Listed below are T cell receptor beta chains from one sample, sequenced in a study of shared clonotypes between healthy human individuals. TCRdb keeps only in-frame clones here, not all; method: immunoSEQ multiplex PCR. The sample includes around 240,000 clones, 65% of them seen just once. Sequenced sample: memory CD4+ T cells sorted from blood. All receptors come from a man aged 25-40 years in good health. CDR3s include the opening cysteine and the closing phenylalanine or tryptophan. D genes are given only for firm matches. Some rows have no size entry. The others give once, few or many, or a class for an expanded clone.

v_call: TRBV25-1; d_call: TRBD1; j_call: TRBJ1-2; clone_size: .; cdr3_nt: TGTGCCAGCAGTGAAGGGGGACAGATTAGATATGGCTACACCTTC; cdr3_aa: CASSEGGQIRYGYTF
v_call: TRBV5-1; d_call: .; j_call: TRBJ2-7; clone_size: few; cdr3_nt: TGCGCCAGCAGCTTGGCCGGGAGTCCCGAGCAGTACTTC; cdr3_aa: CASSLAGSPEQYF
v_call: TRBV5-1; d_call: .; j_call: TRBJ2-7; clone_size: few; cdr3_nt: TGCGCCAGCAGACAAGACTCTTTAAGCTCCTACGAGCAGTACTTC; cdr3_aa: CASRQDSLSSYEQYF
v_call: TRBV7-9; d_call: .; j_call: TRBJ2-1; clone_size: .; cdr3_nt: TGTGCCAGCAGCCGCGGGACTCTACTTTACAATGAGCAGTTCTTC; cdr3_aa: CASSRGTLLYNEQFF
v_call: TRBV6-1; d_call: .; j_call: TRBJ2-3; clone_size: few; cdr3_nt: TGTGCCAGCAGTGAACACACCGCAGTTCGCACAGATACGCAGTATTTT; cdr3_aa: CASSEHTAVRTDTQYF
v_call: TRBV5-4; d_call: TRBD1; j_call: TRBJ1-1; clone_size: few; cdr3_nt: TGTGCCAGCAGCTTGGTCCAGGGGGCCGGCACTGAAGCTTTCTTT; cdr3_aa: CASSLVQGAGTEAFF
v_call: TRBV5-6; d_call: TRBD1; j_call: TRBJ2-1; clone_size: .; cdr3_nt: TGTGCCAGCAGCTTGCCAGGGGGAACCTACAATGAGCAGTTCTTC; cdr3_aa: CASSLPGGTYNEQFF
v_call: TRBV11-2; d_call: .; j_call: TRBJ2-1; clone_size: .; cdr3_nt: TGTGCCAGCAGCTTAGCAGGGTACGAGGGTGAGCAGTTCTTC; cdr3_aa: CASSLAGYEGEQFF
v_call: TRBV18; d_call: TRBD1; j_call: TRBJ1-2; clone_size: .; cdr3_nt: TGTGCCAGCTCACCACAAGGTCAGGCAGGGGGCCTTCGTGGCTACACCTTC; cdr3_aa: CASSPQGQAGGLRGYTF
v_call: TRBV14; d_call: .; j_call: TRBJ2-5; clone_size: .; cdr3_nt: TGTGCCAGCAGCCGAACGGCAGGGGGGGGAGAGACCCAGTACTTC; cdr3_aa: CASSRTAGGGETQYF
v_call: TRBV28; d_call: TRBD2; j_call: TRBJ2-7; clone_size: .; cdr3_nt: TGTGCCAGCAGTTTAGCAGGGACCGGGGGGGAGCAGTACTTC; cdr3_aa: CASSLAGTGGEQYF